A selection of T cell receptor beta chains follows, all from one sample in a study of OX40 agonist ivuxolimab in advanced cancers. TCRdb keeps only in-frame clones here, not all; method: immunoSEQ multiplex PCR. The sample shows roughly 60,000 clones, about 88% of them seen only once. This material consisted of CD4+ or CD8+ T cells sorted from blood, taken in a trial of the OX40 agonist ivuxolimab. The receptors derive from an adult with an advanced solid tumor such as melanoma, head and neck, liver or kidney cancer. CDR3s leave out the opening cysteine and the closing phenylalanine or tryptophan.

>TRBV5-1|TRBJ2-2
ASSLDRVTGELF
>TRBV6-6|TRBJ2-3
ASSGTGYGNTQY
>TRBV9|TRBJ2-7
ASSGTGWDEQY
>TRBV18|TRBJ2-5
ASSPFSEYQETQY
>TRBV10-3|TRBJ2-1
AIRTSGEDNEQF
>TRBV7-2|TRBJ1-2
ASSPPTGRGYGYT
>TRBV7-2|TRBJ1-1
ASSLVGRSTEAF
>TRBV27|TRBJ1-1
ASSLRGQGNTEAF
>TRBV18|TRBJ1-3
ASSPRRTQFSGNTIY
>TRBV6-1|TRBJ1-5
ASSDPYSNQPQH
>TRBV5-5|TRBJ1-5
ASSLDGGRQPQH
>TRBV4-2|TRBJ1-2
ASSQADRGNYGYT
>TRBV28|TRBJ2-1
ASSRGEQF
>TRBV19|TRBJ2-2
ASRTVAGAGGTGELF
>TRBV7-2|TRBJ2-1
ASSSPSRGGAYNEQF
>TRBV5-4|TRBJ2-7
ASSLGGDRGSGEQY
>TRBV27|TRBJ2-7
ASSALQGAYEQY
>TRBV7-9|TRBJ2-7
ASSLSVASGWVEQY
>TRBV5-6|TRBJ2-3
ASSSGQGTDTQY
>TRBV19|TRBJ2-2
ASRSLNTGELF
>TRBV28|TRBJ1-2
ASSFVGNYGYT
>TRBV7-3|TRBJ2-2
ASSRGGSGSAGELF
>TRBV6-1|TRBJ2-3
ASGPGTTGTDTQY
>TRBV15|TRBJ2-3
ATSRGTDTQY
>TRBV7-9|TRBJ2-7
ASSSSGGASYEQY
>TRBV6-1|TRBJ1-3
ASSTGASGNTIY